These 29 T cell receptor beta chains were sequenced from one sample in a study. The sorted Tregs were CD4+CD25+CD127-/low cells. A single record per CDR3 protein comes from TCRdb applying MiXCR to the 5' RACE reads. The table shows approximately 60,000 distinct CDR3 sequences, with 20% to 25% occurring only once. Sequencing input: tumor-infiltrating Tregs sorted from the breast tumor. Every receptor here comes from a female donor with breast cancer.

This clonotype was observed at least ten times. V usage is TRBV20-1 and J usage is TRBJ2-1, with D maybe TRBD2 (6 bases). The CDR3 covers 13 residues. V lost 8 bases to trimming and J lost 6 bases, with 17 bases between them. Germline CDR1 reads DFQATT; CDR2 reads SNEGSKA (reference sequence). CDR3 residues: CSTNSNSGNEQFF. Written as DNA, the CDR3 is TGCAGTACAAACTCGAATAGCGGCAATGAGCAGTTCTTC.

The V gene is TRBV5-1, the J gene TRBJ2-7, with D unclear. CDR3 length: 14 amino acids. Trimming stripped 1 base from V and 0 bases from J, with 8 bases between. Germline V CDR1 and CDR2: SGHRS, YFSETQ. In DNA, the CDR3 is TGCGCCAGCAGCTTGTTCGAAAACTCCTACGAGCAGTACTTC. Its protein is CASSLFENSYEQYF.

This clonotype was found a few times. The chain carries TRBV7-2 and TRBJ2-1, with D tentatively TRBD2 (6 bases). Germline V CDR1 and CDR2: SGHTA, FQGNSA. Trimming pared 8 bases from V and 5 bases from J, leaving 22 bases between. This CDR3 contains 16 residues. As DNA, the CDR3 is TGTGCCAGCGGTTATGGTGGGAGGATAAAGAACAATGAGCAGTTCTTC. Encoded protein: CASGYGGRIKNNEQFF. The entire variable domain, with the rest obtained from reference TRBV7-2 and TRBJ2-1, is as follows: GAGVSQSPSNKVTEKGKDVELRCDPISGHTALYWYRQSLGQGLEFLIYFQGNSAPDKSGLPSDRFSAERTGGSVSTLTIQRTQQEDSAVYLCASGYGGRIKNNEQFFGPGTRLTVL.

Only a few counts were recorded for this clonotype. This chain connects TRBV12-3 or TRBV12-4 to TRBJ2-1; 14 bases align to TRBD2. The CDR3 has 15 amino acids. V was pared by 4 bases and J by 9 bases, with 5 bases of the junction left unmatched. The CDR3 spells CASSSPGLAGVEQFF. CDR3 nucleotide sequence: TGTGCCAGCAGTTCCCCGGGACTAGCGGGAGTTGAGCAGTTCTTC.

This clonotype has just a few counts. The rearrangement uses TRBV20-1 and TRBJ2-3; 10 positions agree with TRBD2. Germline V gives CDR1 DFQATT, CDR2 SNEGSKA (reference sequence). Trimming cost V 5 bases and J 5 bases; bases outside gene matches: 10. This CDR3 comprises 15 residues. CDR3 sequence: CSAGPSGSRKDTQYF. The CDR3 DNA sequence: TGCAGTGCTGGGCCTAGCGGGAGTAGAAAAGATACGCAGTATTTT.

The chain uses TRBV24-1 and TRBJ2-1, with D perhaps matching TRBD1 or TRBD2 (5 bases each). Germline assignment: CDR1 KGHDR and CDR2 SFDVKD. The CDR3 contains 14 residues. V was pared by 4 bases and J by 9 bases, with 15 bases between. The CDR3: CATSEEGPLPEQFF. Here the CDR3 DNA reads TGTGCCACCAGTGAAGAGGGGCCCTTACCTGAGCAGTTCTTC.

The chain links TRBV11-2 to TRBJ2-7; no reliable D call. V was shortened by 5 bases and J by 3 bases, with 17 bases between the two germline ends. The CDR3 consists of 15 residues. CDR1 is SGHAT and CDR2 is FQNNGV in the germline V gene. CDR3 bases: TGTGCCAGCAGCGCCCGACCCCGGAGAGGCTACGAGCAGTACTTC. Protein: CASSARPRRGYEQYF. Complete variable domain (other parts from reference TRBV11-2 and TRBJ2-7): EAGVAQSPRYKIIEKRQSVAFWCNPISGHATLYWYQQILGQGPKLLIQFQNNGVVDDSQLPKDRFSAERLKGVDSTLKIQPAKLEDSAVYLCASSARPRRGYEQYFGPGTRLTVT.

This clonotype was recorded a few times. Its ends do not fully match the called genes, so a read error is possible. The chain employs TRBV7-2 and TRBJ2-3, with 8 bases matching TRBD2. This CDR3 is built from 15 residues. The germline V gene encodes CDR1 SGHTA and CDR2 FQGNSA. CDR3 in amino acids: CAGSDGTRTTDTQYF. CDR3 in DNA: TGTGCCGGCAGCGACGGGACTAGAACCACAGATACGCAGTATTTT.

The chain carries TRBV6-5 and TRBJ2-7, with D perhaps assigned TRBD1 or TRBD2 (5 bases each). CDR1 is MNHEY and CDR2 is SVGAGI in the germline V gene. The CDR3 totals 15 residues. V gave up 0 bases and J gave up 6 bases, with 15 bases separating them. CDR3 protein: CASSYSGTPPSEQYF. CDR3 nucleotide sequence: TGTGCCAGCAGTTACTCGGGGACCCCCCCTAGCGAGCAGTACTTC.

The table lists this clonotype with a few counts. The chain joins TRBV5-1 to TRBJ2-7, with 10 bases fitting TRBD1. This CDR3 comprises 14 residues. J was trimmed by 5 bases and V by 2 bases; bases with no gene match: 4. CDR1 SGHRS and CDR2 YFSETQ come from the germline V gene. The CDR3 nucleotides read TGCGCCAGCAGCTTATGGGACAGGGGAGACGAGCAGTACTTC. As protein: CASSLWDRGDEQYF.

This clonotype was detected only a few times. The chain is built from TRBV5-1 and TRBJ2-5, with D uncertain. V lost 7 bases to trimming and J lost 4 bases, with 11 bases between them. CDR3 length: 12 residues. CDR1 is SGHRS and CDR2 is YFSETQ in the germline V gene. The CDR3 DNA is TGCGCCAGCGGTTCTTCTTTAGAGACCCAGTACTTC. It is translated as CASGSSLETQYF.

In its sample, this clonotype was seen a few times. The chain links TRBV6-2 or TRBV6-3 to TRBJ2-7; TRBD1 matches at 9 bases. Germline trimming cut 5 bases from V and 2 bases from J; bases unmatched to any gene: 7. The germline gives CDR1 MNHEY, CDR2 SVGEGT. The CDR3 runs to 15 residues. The CDR3: CASSTPGQGTYEQYF. CDR3 sequence (DNA): TGTGCCAGCAGTACTCCGGGACAGGGAACCTACGAGCAGTACTTC.

This clonotype occurred a few times. The CDR3 here is CSATKDNQETQYF. Here the CDR3 DNA reads TGCAGTGCTACAAAGGACAACCAAGAGACCCAGTACTTC. This chain connects TRBV20-1 to TRBJ2-5, with a possible D match to TRBD1 (5 bases). The V gene's germline CDR1 is DFQATT and CDR2 SNEGSKA (reference sequence). V lost 4 bases to trimming and J lost 0 bases, with 9 bases between them. CDR3 length: 13 residues.

J is TRBJ2-2 and V is TRBV3-1; D is perhaps TRBD1 (5 bases). Trimming cost V 4 bases and J 7 bases, with 13 bases left between them. The CDR3 runs to 14 residues. The V gene's germline CDR1 is LGHDT and CDR2 YNNKEL (reference sequence). In DNA, the CDR3 is TGTGCCAGCAGCCCTAATGGGGCTTTCGGGGAGCTGTTTTTT. Translated: CASSPNGAFGELFF.

This clonotype was seen at least ten times. CDR3 nucleotides: TGTGCCAGCAGCCGAGACAGGGGAGCCTACAATGAGCAGTTCTTC. Amino acids: CASSRDRGAYNEQFF. The genes are TRBV7-6 and TRBJ2-1; 8 bases match TRBD1. V shed 5 bases and J 2 bases; nucleotides not matched to a gene: 5. The length of the CDR3 is 15 residues. Germline CDR1 reads SGHVS; CDR2 reads FNYEAQ.

This clonotype was counted ten times or more. V and J are TRBV6-1 and TRBJ1-1; D may be TRBD1 (6 bases). CDR1 is MNHNS and CDR2 is SASEGT in the germline V gene. The CDR3 is 13 residues long. V lost 11 bases, J lost 10 bases, and 23 bases lay in between. CDR3 coding DNA: TGTGCCGTACTACCAACAGGGAGGGGTATAGCTTTCTTT. Translation gives CAVLPTGRGIAFF.

The chain is built from TRBV7-2 and TRBJ1-2; 11 bases map to TRBD1. The CDR3 loop spans 15 amino acids. Trimming at V came to 7 bases and at J to 6 bases, leaving 10 bases not matched to a gene. Per the germline V gene, CDR1 is SGHTA and CDR2 is FQGNSA. The CDR3 DNA follows: TGTGCCAGCACCGCGTATGGGACAGGGGGGGATGGCTACACCTTC. This translates into CASTAYGTGGDGYTF. The full variable domain, completed using reference TRBV7-2 and TRBJ1-2, is GAGVSQSPSNKVTEKGKDVELRCDPISGHTALYWYRQSLGQGLEFLIYFQGNSAPDKSGLPSDRFSAERTGGSVSTLTIQRTQQEDSAVYLCASTAYGTGGDGYTFGSGTRLTVV.

As regards this clonotype: A read error is possible here, since a much larger clone lies one base away. This sequence joins TRBV28 and TRBJ1-1; TRBD1 is a possible D gene (5 bases). This CDR3 is 13 amino acids long. Per the germline V gene, CDR1 is MDHEN and CDR2 is SYDVKM. CDR3 amino acids: CASMRQGGTDAFF. The CDR3 nucleotides read TGTGCCAGCATGCGGCAGGGAGGTACTGACGCTTTCTTT.

The V and J genes are TRBV29-1 and TRBJ2-5; the match to TRBD1 covers 9 bases. Germline loops: CDR1 SQVTM, CDR2 ANQGSEA. The CDR3 extends over 12 amino acids. Unmatched junction bases numbered 7, after V lost 8 bases and J lost 6 bases. In DNA form, the CDR3 reads TGCAGCTCTGAGGGACAGGGCAAGACCCAGTACTTC. It specifies CSSEGQGKTQYF.

In its sample, this clonotype was seen many times. The chain links TRBV12-3 or TRBV12-4 to TRBJ1-4, with 11 bases identical to TRBD1. V dropped 5 bases and J dropped 11; count of bases not matched to a gene: 7. The CDR3 spans 14 residues. The CDR3 DNA follows: TGTGCCAGCAGTCCGTCGGACAGGGGGCGGAAACTGTTTTTT. It yields the protein CASSPSDRGRKLFF.

This clonotype was observed a few times. The V gene is TRBV7-2, the J gene TRBJ2-7; 8 bases are shared with TRBD2. Germline V gene data show CDR1 as SGHTA and CDR2 as FQGNSA. V was pared by 4 bases and J by 4 bases, with 6 bases of the junction left unmatched. The CDR3 is 14 residues long. This chain's CDR3 is CASSSRGTRYEQYF. DNA of the CDR3: TGTGCCAGCAGCTCGAGGGGGACTAGATACGAGCAGTACTTC.

In this sample, this clonotype turned up many times. J is TRBJ2-2 and V is TRBV11-2; maybe TRBD1 (5 bases). The CDR3 length is 13 residues. Germline V gene sequence: CDR1 SGHAT, CDR2 FQNNGV. V lost 8 bases, J lost 0 bases, and 7 bases lay in between. CDR3 nucleotides: TGTGCCAGCGGGGCGACGAACACCGGGGAGCTGTTTTTT. It encodes CASGATNTGELFF.

The CDR3, as DNA: TGTGCCAGCTCCCCGGTACAGGGGGATGAAAAACTGTTTTTT. This gives the protein CASSPVQGDEKLFF. The chain recombines TRBV18 with TRBJ1-4; TRBD1 matches 8 bases. Germline assignment: CDR1 KGHSH and CDR2 LQKENI. The CDR3 is 14 residues long. V gave up 6 bases and J gave up 6 bases; unmatched junction bases: 6.

This clonotype was recorded a few times. V and J are TRBV28 and TRBJ1-6; TRBD1 might be the D (6 bases). CDR1 and CDR2 from the germline V gene are MDHEN and SYDVKM. This CDR3 spans 16 amino acids. V gave up 9 bases and J gave up 7 bases, with 22 bases separating them. DNA for the CDR3: TGTGCCAGTCAAGGGGGGGGCGCGGAAAACAATTCACCCCTCCACTTT. This encodes CASQGGGAENNSPLHF.

The chain has TRBV2 and TRBJ2-1, with no clear D. V was shortened by 2 bases and J by 9 bases, with 2 bases between the two germline ends. This CDR3 comprises 10 residues. In germline, CDR1 is SNHLY, CDR2 FYNNEI. In DNA form, the CDR3 reads TGTGCCAGCAGTGAAATTGAGCAGTTCTTC. This sequence encodes CASSEIEQFF.

This clonotype was seen a handful of times. The V and J genes are TRBV24-1 and TRBJ1-2, with 7 positions matching TRBD1. Germline values: CDR1 KGHDR, CDR2 SFDVKD. This CDR3 spans 13 amino acids. V was pared by 4 bases and J by 8 bases, with 6 bases of the junction left unmatched. CDR3 in amino acids: CATSEGDSPGYTF. CDR3 in DNA: TGTGCCACCAGTGAGGGGGACAGCCCGGGCTACACCTTC.

The chain couples TRBV5-5 to TRBJ2-5; unclear D gene. The CDR3 runs to 13 residues. V lost 2 bases to trimming and J lost 3 bases, with 8 bases between them. The germline CDR1 and CDR2 sequences are SGHKS and YYEKEE (reference sequence). This chain's CDR3 is CASSFFPKETQYF. The CDR3 DNA reads TGTGCCAGCAGCTTCTTCCCTAAAGAGACCCAGTACTTC.

This chain joins TRBV4-2 and TRBJ1-1, with D uncertain. CDR1 is LGHNA, CDR2 YNFKEQ, per germline. Deletions cut 0 bases from V and 10 bases from J, with 12 bases between. This CDR3 has 13 residues. CDR3 loop: CASSQDLIPGAFF. DNA of the CDR3: TGTGCCAGCAGCCAAGATCTAATCCCCGGAGCTTTCTTT.

This sequence joins TRBV7-2 and TRBJ1-4; D is uncertain. The CDR3 is 15 amino acids. Deletions cut 5 bases from V and 0 bases from J, with 10 bases between. Per the germline V gene, CDR1 is SGHTA and CDR2 is FQGNSA. Here the CDR3 reads CASSEDGSTNEKLFF. The CDR3 region has the DNA TGTGCCAGCAGCGAGGACGGTTCAACTAATGAAAAACTGTTTTTT.